This T cell receptor (beta chain) appears in the sequencing data of a study of CD8+ T cells in alopecia areata. Study context: The authors scored treated patients' severity by affected scalp percentage.

V lost 3 bases, J lost 2 bases, and 14 bases lay in between. Germline V CDR1 and CDR2: SQVTM, ANQGSEA. The CDR3 extends over 14 amino acids. Indicated treatment: oral pan-JAK inhibitor, 5-10 mg twice daily. Extraction of RNA preceded its reverse transcription into cDNA, which served as the sequencing template. Assay: immunoSEQ multiplex PCR; the TCRdb copy retains only in-frame clones and omits some. The data contain under 300,000 clones, 60% of them singletons. The clonotype comes from a human donor with alopecia areata. This sequence joins TRBV29-1 and TRBJ2-7, with D unclear. Sequencing used CD4+ T cells sorted from blood, obtained at roughly week 52, from a patient treated with tofacitinib. CDR3 bases: TGCAGCGTTGACGGTTCCGGTAACCCCTACGAGCAGTACTTC. Its translation: CSVDGSGNPYEQYF.